This T cell receptor beta chain was retrieved from a study of blood T cell repertoires in COVID-19. Trimming left V 6 bases short and J 7 bases short, with 16 bases between. This CDR3 contains 15 residues. The germline gives CDR1 MDHEN, CDR2 SYDVKM. Sequenced by immunoSEQ multiplex PCR; TCRdb stores in-frame clones only, minus some. Of about 160,000 clones listed, 82% were seen once; the top ten hold around 7%. Sequenced material: peripheral blood. V is TRBV28 and J is TRBJ1-6; possibly TRBD1 for D (6 bases). The TCR originated in a woman in her thirties or forties with COVID-19, enrolled during active disease. The CDR3 reads CASRIGRGRNSPLHF. CDR3 DNA sequence: TGTGCCAGCAGGATTGGGCGGGGGCGAAATTCACCCCTCCACTTT.